These 24 T cell receptor beta chains came from one sample sequenced in a study of cytomegalovirus exposure and HLA in healthy donors. The PCR had 60 Vbeta and 13 Jbeta primers. Clones were sequenced by immunoSEQ multiplex PCR, and TCRdb holds only the in-frame ones, with some missing. This table holds approximately 150,000 clones, approximately 71% found once. Sequencing input: PBMCs. Receptor source: a woman aged 18-29 years in good health and CMV-seropositive.

V and J are TRBV5-1 and TRBJ2-7; 7 bases agree with TRBD1. The CDR3 covers 14 residues. Germline CDR1 is SGHRS and CDR2 is YFSETQ. The V segment lost 4 bases and the J segment 1 base; nucleotides outside the gene matches: 5. The CDR3: CASSIPGQSYEQYF. The DNA of the CDR3 is TGCGCCAGCAGCATCCCGGGACAGTCCTACGAGCAGTACTTC.

This clone showed up just a few times. The rearrangement joins TRBV9 to TRBJ2-1; 7 bases map to TRBD2. V lost 1 base, J lost 8 bases, and 6 bases stayed unmatched. Germline V gene lookup returns CDR1 SGDLS and CDR2 YYNGEE. The CDR3 spans 14 residues. CDR3 sequence reads: CASSVRRERDEQFF. DNA for the CDR3: TGTGCCAGCAGCGTAAGGCGGGAGCGAGATGAGCAGTTCTTC.

The chain carries TRBV6-5 and TRBJ2-2; D is uncertain. The CDR3 length is 14 residues. V was trimmed by 6 bases and J by 1 base, leaving 9 bases between them. Germline V CDR1 and CDR2: MNHEY, SVGAGI. This CDR3 is CASSFDWNTGELFF. The CDR3 region has the DNA TGTGCCAGCAGCTTCGACTGGAACACCGGGGAGCTGTTTTTT.

V and J are TRBV27 and TRBJ1-5; tentative D call: TRBD1 (6 bases). CDR3 size: 14 residues. CDR1 and CDR2 from the germline V gene are MNHEY and SMNVEV (reference sequence). Trimming took off 2 bases at V and 2 bases at J, with 7 bases between the two ends. The CDR3 is CASSLAGGNQPQHF. The CDR3, as DNA: TGTGCCAGCAGTTTAGCAGGGGGCAATCAGCCCCAGCATTTT.

The genes are TRBV2 and TRBJ1-1; D is uncertain. The CDR3 runs 16 residues. Germline assignment: CDR1 SNHLY and CDR2 FYNNEI. Trimming removed 3 bases at V and 1 base at J, with 15 bases between. The CDR3 nucleotides read TGTGCCAGCAGTGAGTCGGCCTTAGGGAGGAACACTGAAGCTTTCTTT. Translating gives CASSESALGRNTEAFF.

This chain connects TRBV29-1 to TRBJ2-7; the D is unclear. The CDR3 runs to 11 residues. V lost 4 bases and J 5 bases, leaving 9 bases between the germline ends. Germline V gene lookup returns CDR1 SQVTM and CDR2 ANQGSEA. The CDR3 nucleotides read TGCAGCGTTGTTAACACGAACGAGCAGTACTTC. This translates into CSVVNTNEQYF.

Written as DNA, the CDR3 is TGTGCCAGCAGTTTCGGGAGTTGGGACGCTGGCACAGATACGCAGTATTTT. This sequence encodes CASSFGSWDAGTDTQYF. The chain has TRBV27 and TRBJ2-3, with D possibly matching TRBD2 (6 bases). This CDR3 has 17 residues. Trimming took off 3 bases at V and 1 base at J, with 17 bases between the two ends. CDR1 and CDR2 (germline): MNHEY, SMNVEV (reference sequence).

The chain carries TRBV7-8 and TRBJ1-2, with a weak D call TRBD1 (6 bases). The CDR3 is made up of 16 amino acids. From germline, CDR1 is SGHVS and CDR2 FQNEAQ. The ends were cut back, 3 bases at V and 3 bases at J, with 17 bases in the middle. CDR3 in amino acids: CASSLTPRRTDYGYTF. The CDR3 nucleotides are TGTGCCAGCAGCTTGACCCCCCGAAGGACAGACTATGGCTACACCTTC.

This chain joins TRBV30 and TRBJ1-5, with D tentatively TRBD1 (5 bases). V was trimmed by 2 bases and J by 0 bases, leaving 11 bases between them. This CDR3 contains 15 residues. Germline values: CDR1 GTSNPN, CDR2 SVGIG (reference sequence). In DNA form, the CDR3 reads TGTGCCTGGAGTTCTGGGGCTAATAGCAATCAGCCCCAGCATTTT. It is translated as CAWSSGANSNQPQHF.

This clone was seen a handful of times. The chain couples TRBV9 to TRBJ2-3; 7 nucleotides match TRBD2. The CDR3 has 16 residues. V was pared by 0 bases and J by 2 bases, with 6 bases of the junction left unmatched. The V gene's germline CDR1 is SGDLS and CDR2 YYNGEE. CDR3 amino acids: CASSVAGGIYTDTQYF. Here the CDR3 DNA reads TGTGCCAGCAGCGTAGCCGGGGGGATCTACACAGATACGCAGTATTTT. The full variable domain, rest sourced from reference TRBV9 and TRBJ2-3, is DSGVTQTPKHLITATGQRVTLRCSPRSGDLSVYWYQQSLDQGLQFLIQYYNGEERAKGNILERFSAQQFPDLHSELNLSSLELGDSALYFCASSVAGGIYTDTQYFGPGTRLTVL.

The chain is built from TRBV6-6 and TRBJ2-7; 8 nucleotides match TRBD2. This CDR3 comprises 13 residues. Germline-derived CDR1 and CDR2 are MNHNY and SVGAGI (reference sequence). V shed 7 bases and J 2 bases; nucleotides not matched to a gene: 4. CDR3 sequence reads: CASKPAGAYEQYF. The CDR3 nucleotides are TGTGCCAGCAAACCAGCGGGGGCCTACGAGCAGTACTTC.

V gene TRBV5-1 combines with J gene TRBJ1-4, with D hard to call. The CDR3 sequence is 15 residues long. V lost 0 bases, J lost 4 bases, and 10 bases lay in between. The germline V gene has CDR1 SGHRS and CDR2 YFSETQ. The CDR3 DNA reads TGCGCCAGCAGCTTGGCCAGAGGAGATAATGAAAAACTGTTTTTT. It specifies CASSLARGDNEKLFF.

The chain joins TRBV6-1 to TRBJ2-7, with TRBD2 identical over 8 bases. Germline V gives CDR1 MNHNS, CDR2 SASEGT. With 8 bases clipped from V and 4 bases from J, the junction kept 7 bases outside the gene matches. CDR3 length: 13 residues. CDR3 amino acids: CASAKSGGYEQYF. The DNA of the CDR3 is TGTGCCAGCGCCAAGAGCGGGGGTTACGAGCAGTACTTC.

The V call is TRBV5-1, the J call TRBJ1-1; D is uncertain. V lost 5 bases and J lost 1, with 15 bases in between. Germline loops: CDR1 SGHRS, CDR2 YFSETQ. This CDR3 has 15 amino acids. As DNA, the CDR3 is TGCGCCAGCAGGGAGGGCCGGAGATCGAACACTGAAGCTTTCTTT. Translation: CASREGRRSNTEAFF.

This clone came up once. The chain is built from TRBV19 and TRBJ2-3; tentative D call: TRBD2 (5 bases). The CDR3 contains 16 residues. Per germline, CDR1 LNHDA and CDR2 SQIVND (reference sequence). Trimming cost V 7 bases and J 0 bases, with 17 bases left between them. The CDR3 protein is CASTPLRASSTDTQYF. As DNA, the CDR3 is TGTGCCAGTACACCTCTGCGGGCTTCTAGCACAGATACGCAGTATTTT. The full variable domain, rest sourced from reference TRBV19 and TRBJ2-3, is DGGITQSPKYLFRKEGQNVTLSCEQNLNHDAMYWYRQDPGQGLRLIYYSQIVNDFQKGDIAEGYSVSREKKESFPLTVTSAQKNPTAFYLCASTPLRASSTDTQYFGPGTRLTVL.

This chain links TRBV6-5 with TRBJ2-5; a possible D gene is TRBD1 (6 bases). TRBJ2-7 explains the end of the DNA better; the J call may be wrong. This CDR3 region has 16 residues. Per the germline V gene, CDR1 is MNHEY and CDR2 is SVGAGI. Here the CDR3 reads CASSYSRFPGAYEQYF. In DNA, the CDR3 is TGTGCCAGCAGTTACTCCAGGTTTCCAGGGGCCTACGAGCAGTACTTC.

A word on this clone: Other DNA variants within this sample encode the same CDR3. The chain recombines TRBV7-3 with TRBJ2-3, with TRBD2 identical over 12 bases. The CDR3 consists of 16 residues. CDR1 SGHTA and CDR2 FQGTGA come from the germline V gene. V dropped 5 bases and J dropped 0; count of bases not matched to a gene: 3. The CDR3: CASSLGLAGSTDTQYF. The CDR3 coding sequence is TGTGCCAGCAGCCTCGGACTAGCGGGGAGCACAGATACGCAGTATTTT.

The chain uses TRBV19 and TRBJ2-2, with 8 bases identical to TRBD2. The CDR3 runs to 15 residues. Germline V gene lookup returns CDR1 LNHDA and CDR2 SQIVND (reference sequence). V was clipped by 9 bases and J by 5 bases; unmatched bases: 11. The CDR3 nucleotides read TGTGCCAGCCAGGCAGCGGGGGCGGGAACCGGGGAGCTGTTTTTT. Translating it yields CASQAAGAGTGELFF.

This clone was seen only a few times. The V call is TRBV18, the J call TRBJ2-3, with 9 bases lining up with TRBD2. Germline trimming cut 0 bases from V and 2 bases from J; bases unmatched to any gene: 6. Germline V CDR1 and CDR2: KGHSH, LQKENI. The CDR3 runs to 17 residues. The CDR3 DNA reads as TGTGCCAGCTCACCACCTAATAGCGGGAGAGACACAGATACGCAGTATTTT. As protein: CASSPPNSGRDTDTQYF.

The V gene is TRBV2, the J gene TRBJ1-5, with D possibly TRBD1 on 5 matching bases. The germline V gene has CDR1 SNHLY and CDR2 FYNNEI. CDR3 size: 14 residues. Trimming cost V 4 bases and J 2 bases, with 9 bases left between them. The CDR3 sequence is CASSAWTRNQPQHF. CDR3 DNA sequence: TGTGCCAGCAGTGCCTGGACACGCAATCAGCCCCAGCATTTT. Complete variable domain (other parts from reference TRBV2 and TRBJ1-5): EPEVTQTPSHQVTQMGQEVILRCVPISNHLYFYWYRQILGQKVEFLVSFYNNEISEKSEIFDDQFSVERPDGSNFTLKIRSTKLEDSAMYFCASSAWTRNQPQHFGDGTRLSIL.

The chain carries TRBV11-2 and TRBJ2-1; 10 bases are a match to TRBD2. Unmatched junction bases numbered 9, after V lost 2 bases and J lost 8 bases. CDR3 length: 16 residues. Germline V gene lookup returns CDR1 SGHAT and CDR2 FQNNGV. The DNA of the CDR3 is TGTGCCAGCAGCTTACAGAGCGGGGGGGCTTGGGATGAGCAGTTCTTC. Its translation: CASSLQSGGAWDEQFF. Full variable domain (missing parts from reference TRBV11-2 and TRBJ2-1): EAGVAQSPRYKIIEKRQSVAFWCNPISGHATLYWYQQILGQGPKLLIQFQNNGVVDDSQLPKDRFSAERLKGVDSTLKIQPAKLEDSAVYLCASSLQSGGAWDEQFFGPGTRLTVL.

This chain links TRBV2 with TRBJ2-7; D unclear. V gave up 7 bases and J gave up 4 bases, with 17 bases separating them. Germline V gene data show CDR1 as SNHLY and CDR2 as FYNNEI. This CDR3 has 14 residues. The CDR3 protein is CASKAAIQLYEQYF. For the CDR3, the DNA is TGTGCCAGCAAAGCCGCCATCCAACTATACGAGCAGTACTTC.

The chain recombines TRBV11-3 with TRBJ2-3; 10 bases line up with TRBD2. CDR1 is SGHNT, CDR2 YENEEA, per germline. This CDR3 spans 16 amino acids. V was clipped by 3 bases and J by 2 bases; unmatched bases: 5. The CDR3 DNA reads TGTGCCAGCAGCTTGGGGACTAGCGAGCTCACAGATACGCAGTATTTT. Translating gives CASSLGTSELTDTQYF.

This clone appeared a single time. The chain combines TRBV27 with TRBJ2-2; 9 bases match TRBD1. The CDR3 runs to 15 residues. The J segment lost 5 bases and the V segment lost 5 bases, leaving 6 bases of the junction unmatched. CDR1 MNHEY and CDR2 SMNVEV come from the germline V gene (reference sequence). CDR3 loop: CASSLRDRVTGELFF. In DNA form, the CDR3 reads TGTGCCAGCAGTCTCCGGGACAGGGTAACCGGGGAGCTGTTTTTT.